Listed below are T cell receptor beta chains from one sample, sequenced in a study of T cell repertoires in cytomegalovirus infection. MiXCR, run by TCRdb on the reads, gives a single entry per CDR3 protein. The sample holds hundreds of thousands of distinct CDR3 sequences, roughly 24% seen once. The sequenced sample was CD8+ T cells from PBMCs. All receptors derive from a human donor in good health (CMV status not recorded). Some clones in this sample may be carry-over from other donors' samples. Both conserved end residues are part of each CDR3. The order of the fields is clone size, V gene, D gene, J gene, CDR3 protein, CDR3 DNA. D genes are given only for firm matches. Rows give clone size only sometimes, using once, few, many, or a class for an expanded clone.

>many|TRBV7-9|NA|TRBJ1-2
CASSFSKNGRANYGYTF
TGTGCCAGCAGCTTCTCAAAGAACGGCAGAGCTAACTATGGCTACACCTTC
>NA|TRBV24-1|NA|TRBJ2-2
CATSGGIDTGELFF
TGTGCCACCAGTGGCGGGATTGACACCGGGGAGCTGTTTTTT
>many|TRBV7-6|NA|TRBJ1-1
CASSLEPGETEAFF
TGTGCCAGCAGCCTAGAGCCCGGGGAAACTGAAGCTTTCTTT
>many|TRBV24-1|TRBD2|TRBJ2-3
CATISELSGGITDTQYF
TGTGCCACCATCTCGGAGCTGAGCGGGGGGATCACAGATACGCAGTATTTT
>NA|TRBV29-1|NA|TRBJ2-5
CSVVLGETQYF
TGCAGCGTTGTGCTAGGAGAGACCCAGTACTTC
>NA|TRBV2|NA|TRBJ1-1
CASPDGVAEAFF
TGTGCCAGCCCGGACGGGGTAGCTGAAGCTTTCTTT
>once|TRBV4-1|TRBD2|TRBJ2-2
CASSPTPLAGGLNTGELFF
TGCGCCAGCAGCCCAACCCCACTAGCGGGGGGCCTGAACACCGGGGAGCTGTTTTTT
>NA|TRBV7-8|NA|TRBJ2-1
CASSPRLGTYNEQFF
TGTGCCAGCAGCCCCCGTTTAGGGACCTACAATGAGCAGTTCTTC
>NA|TRBV14|NA|TRBJ2-3
CASSRYITGTQYF
TGTGCCAGCAGCCGCTATATCACGGGTACGCAGTATTTT
>NA|TRBV20-1|NA|TRBJ1-6
CSVLNPHDNSPLHF
TGCAGTGTCTTGAATCCCCACGATAATTCACCCCTCCACTTT
>once|TRBV20-1|TRBD2|TRBJ2-3
CSASRLAVSTDTQYF
TGCAGTGCTAGCCGACTAGCGGTTAGCACAGATACGCAGTATTTT
>NA|TRBV19|NA|TRBJ1-2
CASIVIQGFEPYTKRDYGYTF
TGTGCCAGTATCGTAATTCAGGGATTCGAACCGTACACGAAGCGAGACTATGGCTACACCTTC
>NA|TRBV4-2|NA|TRBJ2-2
CASSQEPNTGELFF
TGTGCCAGCAGCCAAGAACCGAACACCGGGGAGCTGTTTTTT
>few|TRBV20-1|TRBD2|TRBJ2-1
CSARAPLALSYNEQFF
TGCAGTGCTAGGGCCCCACTAGCGCTCTCCTACAATGAGCAGTTCTTC
>NA|TRBV12-3/TRBV12-4|TRBD1|TRBJ2-3
CASSFWTGGEIDTDPQYF
TGTGCCAGCAGTTTCTGGACAGGGGGCGAGATAGACACAGATCCGCAGTATTTT